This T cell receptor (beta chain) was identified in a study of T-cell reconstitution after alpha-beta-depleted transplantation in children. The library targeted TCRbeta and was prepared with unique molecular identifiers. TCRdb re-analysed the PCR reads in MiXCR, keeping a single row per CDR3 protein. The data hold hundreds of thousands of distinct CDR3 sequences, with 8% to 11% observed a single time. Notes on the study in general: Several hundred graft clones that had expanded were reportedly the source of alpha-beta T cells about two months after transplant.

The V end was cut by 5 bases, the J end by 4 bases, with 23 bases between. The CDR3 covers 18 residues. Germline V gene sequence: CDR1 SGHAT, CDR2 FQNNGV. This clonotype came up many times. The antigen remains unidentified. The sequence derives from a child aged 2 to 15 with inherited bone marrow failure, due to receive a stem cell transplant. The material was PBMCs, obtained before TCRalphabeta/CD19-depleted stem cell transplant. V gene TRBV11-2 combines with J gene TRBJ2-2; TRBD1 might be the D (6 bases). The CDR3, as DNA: TGTGCCAGCAGCCTCGACAGTAGATGGGGGCGCATCACCGGGGAGCTGTTTTTT. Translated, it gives CASSLDSRWGRITGELFF.